Described below is a single TCR beta chain sequence and its context. The germline V and J ends were trimmed by 5 bases and 3 bases, with 13 bases remaining between them. The CDR3 is made up of 15 amino acids. Germline V lookup: CDR1 LNHDA, CDR2 SQIVND (reference sequence). This entry is derived from a study of T cells in Graves' hyperthyroidism and ophthalmopathy. Regions amplified from RNA transcripts were the TCR beta CDR3 regions. Researchers ran a first-round RT-PCR on the TCR CDR3 using the HTBI primer set. In TCRdb, the multiplex PCR reads were re-called with MiXCR into one record per CDR3 protein. Of 730,000 or so distinct CDR3 sequences listed, 18% are singletons.

V is TRBV19 and J is TRBJ1-4; possibly TRBD1 for D (5 bases). The clonotype originates from a woman aged 45-65 years with Graves' hyperthyroidism that later progressed to Graves' ophthalmopathy. The sequencing sample was made of blood. The CDR3: CASSRPSGANEKLFF. Written as DNA, the CDR3 is TGTGCCAGTAGTCGACCCTCGGGGGCTAATGAAAAACTGTTTTTT.